This entry concerns a single T cell receptor beta chain. The antigen is undetermined. This sample stems from a study of OX40 agonist ivuxolimab in advanced cancers. Whole-study context: Of mixed ages from about 23 to 85 and averaging around 60 years, the group was approximately 80% male.

It was autoimmune disease history or systemic immunosuppression that excluded patients. Profiling relied on immunoSEQ multiplex PCR, and the TCRdb table lists in-frame clones only, not all of them. The table records about 100,000 clones, approximately 93% of them present only once. Study-level points and caveats: Clonal expansion from baseline to week 6 occurred in both CD4+ and CD8+ T cells.

Germline loops: CDR1 MDHEN, CDR2 SYDVKM. V dropped 3 bases and J dropped 3; count of bases not matched to a gene: 3. The CDR3 is made up of 15 amino acids. The chain couples TRBV28 to TRBJ2-3; 10 nucleotides agree with TRBD2. The sample consisted of CD4+ or CD8+ T cells sorted from blood, taken in a trial of the OX40 agonist ivuxolimab. The clonotype was recovered from an adult with an advanced solid tumor such as melanoma, head and neck, liver or kidney cancer. The CDR3 nucleotides read TGTGCCAGCAGTTTTACGGGACTAGCGACAGATACGCAGTATTTT. Amino acid sequence: CASSFTGLATDTQYF.